The clone carrying this T cell receptor beta chain was counted between two and nine times. Relative to the germline gene, one junction end is altered; a read error may explain this. For sequencing, patients were chosen who had shown expansion of CD8+CD57+ cells by flow cytometry. Germline V lookup: CDR1 LNHDA, CDR2 SQIVND (reference sequence). This CDR3 is 17 amino acids long. The data originate from a study of CD8+CD57+ T cells in acquired aplastic anemia. Turning to the study itself: Isolated CD4+ and CD8+ cells, once sorted, yielded DNA averaging roughly 3 ug.

Genomic DNA provided the template from which TCR beta VDJ and CDR3 profiles were obtained. TCRdb recomputed calls from the reads with MiXCR, one row per CDR3 protein. The repertoire holds more than 150,000 distinct CDR3 sequences, less than 50% seen once, with about 2.9% in the top ten. The chain employs TRBV19 and TRBJ1-3; the D gene is possibly TRBD1 (6 bases). Sequencing used sorted CD4+, CD8+, or CD8+CD57+ T cells (not recorded which) from PBMCs. This receptor was obtained from a human donor with aplastic anemia. The DNA of the CDR3 is TGTGCCAGTAGTAACCACCTCGACAGGCCCTCTGGAAGCACCATATATTTT. It specifies CASSNHLDRPSGSTIYF.